The present entry profiles one T cell receptor (beta chain) with its context. Its antigen remains unknown. This entry belongs to a study of cytomegalovirus exposure and HLA in healthy donors. The PCR made use of 60 Vbeta and 13 Jbeta primers. Generated by immunoSEQ multiplex PCR, the TCRdb table keeps only in-frame clones and is missing some. This sample has roughly 97,000 clones; roughly 73% occur once, and the top ten carry less than 4.5%. There are 15 residues in the CDR3. Germline V gene data show CDR1 as SEHNR and CDR2 as FQNEAQ (reference sequence). V lost 4 bases and J 1 base, leaving 13 bases between the germline ends. General study points: In vitro assays verified that a few CMV-associated chains recognized CMV antigens specifically. The authors excluded some V segments, including TRBV6-2 and TRBV6-3, as indistinguishable. One cluster of highly shared sequence variants probably arose as a sequencing artifact. No immune exposure information besides CMV serostatus was available.

This receptor was identified in a man aged 40-50 years in good health and CMV-seronegative. The chain recombines TRBV7-9 with TRBJ1-1; D remains unclear. The sample consisted of PBMCs. CDR3 nucleotides: TGTGCCAGCAGCTCGGTCCTGCGAGGGAACACTGAAGCTTTCTTT. This encodes CASSSVLRGNTEAFF.